These T cell receptor beta chains were read from a single sample in a study of shared clonotypes between healthy human individuals. Measured with immunoSEQ multiplex PCR; TCRdb has only the in-frame clones, and not every one. There are about 490,000 clones in the sample; about 82% occur only once, and 10% to 15% lies in the top ten. Sequences were obtained from PBMCs. These receptors all come from a woman between 40 and 55 years old in good health. Some clones in this sample may be carry-over from other donors' samples. Both conserved end residues are part of each CDR3. The D gene is left open where the match is weak. The listing skips clone size in some rows; elsewhere it reads once, few, many or a size class.

V: TRBV6-1; size: -; D: TRBD2; J: TRBJ2-1; CDR3: CASSGSAGVDEQFF; DNA: TGTGCCAGCAGTGGGTCAGCGGGAGTGGATGAGCAGTTCTTC
V: TRBV29-1; size: -; D: -; J: TRBJ2-5; CDR3: CSVLGGKETQYF; DNA: TGCAGCGTCCTTGGGGGCAAGGAGACCCAGTACTTC
V: TRBV7-2; size: -; D: TRBD2; J: TRBJ2-5; CDR3: CASSTRTSGRATETQYF; DNA: TGTGCCAGCAGCACTCGGACTAGCGGGAGGGCCACAGAGACCCAGTACTTC
V: TRBV4-1; size: -; D: -; J: TRBJ2-7; CDR3: CASSQGGRDASYEQYF; DNA: TGCGCCAGCAGCCAAGGGGGCCGGGACGCGTCCTACGAGCAGTACTTC
V: TRBV15; size: few; D: -; J: TRBJ2-6; CDR3: CATSTGQTGANVLTF; DNA: TGTGCCACCAGCACCGGACAGACTGGGGCCAACGTCCTGACTTTC
V: TRBV5-1; size: -; D: -; J: TRBJ2-1; CDR3: CASSLTVVNEQFF; DNA: TGCGCCAGCAGCTTGACCGTTGTCAATGAGCAGTTCTTC
V: TRBV30; size: many; D: -; J: TRBJ1-5; CDR3: CAWSVRSNQPQHF; DNA: TGTGCCTGGAGTGTGCGGAGCAATCAGCCCCAGCATTTT
V: TRBV19; size: -; D: -; J: TRBJ2-2; CDR3: CASSILDGLAGELFF; DNA: TGTGCCAGTAGTATCCTCGATGGACTTGCCGGGGAGCTGTTTTTT
V: TRBV27; size: -; D: -; J: TRBJ1-5; CDR3: CASSLTPQIAGNQPQHF; DNA: TGTGCCAGCAGTTTAACACCCCAAATCGCCGGCAATCAGCCCCAGCATTTT
V: TRBV29-1; size: -; D: -; J: TRBJ2-3; CDR3: CSVEEGQGRMYF; DNA: TGCAGCGTTGAGGAGGGTCAGGGTCGGATGTATTTT
V: TRBV7-2; size: -; D: TRBD1; J: TRBJ2-7; CDR3: CASSRTGQGDYEQYF; DNA: TGTGCCAGCAGCAGAACGGGACAGGGTGACTACGAGCAGTACTTC
V: TRBV30; size: once; D: -; J: TRBJ2-7; CDR3: CAWSVVRGRHQYF; DNA: TGTGCCTGGAGTGTAGTGAGGGGTCGCCACCAGTACTTC
V: TRBV4-1; size: -; D: TRBD2; J: TRBJ2-7; CDR3: CASSRPGGEGEQYF; DNA: TGCGCCAGCAGCCGCCCCGGCGGGGAGGGGGAGCAGTACTTC
V: TRBV7-9; size: few; D: TRBD1; J: TRBJ1-3; CDR3: CASSSTGDIGNTIYF; DNA: TGTGCCAGCAGCTCAACAGGGGATATTGGAAACACCATATATTTT
V: TRBV18; size: few; D: -; J: TRBJ2-2; CDR3: CASSLAKPLRGTGELFF; DNA: TGTGCCAGCTCACTTGCAAAGCCCCTCCGGGGCACCGGGGAGCTGTTTTTT
V: TRBV12-5; size: -; D: TRBD2; J: TRBJ2-5; CDR3: CASGLKLAGGPRETQYF; DNA: TGTGCTAGTGGTTTGAAGCTAGCGGGAGGGCCTAGGGAGACCCAGTACTTC
V: TRBV28; size: -; D: -; J: TRBJ2-2; CDR3: CASTDSPNGELFF; DNA: TGTGCCAGCACGGACTCGCCTAACGGGGAGCTGTTTTTT
V: TRBV20-1; size: few; D: -; J: TRBJ2-5; CDR3: CSARAWETQYF; DNA: TGCAGTGCTAGGGCGTGGGAGACCCAGTACTTC
V: TRBV19; size: -; D: -; J: TRBJ2-3; CDR3: CASSIKRKSTDTQYF; DNA: TGTGCCAGTAGTATAAAACGAAAGAGCACAGATACGCAGTATTTT
V: TRBV6-1; size: -; D: TRBD2; J: TRBJ2-1; CDR3: CASGTSGSIYNEQFF; DNA: TGTGCCAGTGGGACTAGCGGGAGTATCTACAATGAGCAGTTCTTC